What follows are 28 T cell receptor beta chains derived from one specimen sequenced in a study of cytomegalovirus exposure and HLA in healthy donors. Researchers ran the PCR with 60 Vbeta and 13 Jbeta primers. Here immunoSEQ multiplex PCR was the method, and the copy in TCRdb shows in-frame clones only, minus some. The sample records about 190,000 clones, more than 75% being singletons. Material: PBMCs. Receptors originate from a woman between 18 and 29 years old in good health and CMV-seronegative.

The chain joins TRBV19 to TRBJ2-2; D gene uncertain. V lost 2 bases and J 4 bases, leaving 8 bases between the germline ends. The CDR3 sequence is 14 residues long. Germline V gives CDR1 LNHDA, CDR2 SQIVND (reference sequence). CDR3 DNA sequence: TGTGCCAGTAGTATAAGATCAGTCACCGGGGAGCTGTTTTTT. Encoded protein: CASSIRSVTGELFF.

The chain has TRBV27 and TRBJ2-7, with a weak D call TRBD2 (6 bases). This CDR3 has 15 amino acids. Germline V gene lookup returns CDR1 MNHEY and CDR2 SMNVEV (reference sequence). Trimming shortened V by 6 bases and J by 0 bases, and 15 bases separated the two germline ends. CDR3 bases: TGTGCCAGCAGGGTGAGGGACTCGAGCTCCTACGAGCAGTACTTC. It specifies CASRVRDSSSYEQYF.

As concerns this clone: The junction and the germline gene differ at one end; a read error may be behind it. This chain uses TRBV7-9 with TRBJ1-4, with D unclear. The germline CDR1 and CDR2 sequences are SEHNR and FQNEAQ (reference sequence). The CDR3 totals 14 residues. In DNA, the CDR3 is TGTGCCAGCAGCTTGGGCGGGAGTAATGAAAAACTGCTTTTT. It yields the protein CASSLGGSNEKLLF.

V is TRBV27 and J is TRBJ1-1, with D hard to call. Trimming took off 3 bases at V and 2 bases at J, with 7 bases between the two ends. Germline CDR1 MNHEY, CDR2 SMNVEV (reference sequence). The CDR3 sequence is 13 residues long. CDR3 in DNA: TGTGCCAGCAGTTTCCAGGTCAACACTGAAGCTTTCTTT. Protein: CASSFQVNTEAFF.

V gene TRBV2 combines with J gene TRBJ2-5, with 10 positions matching TRBD1. With 6 bases clipped from V and 11 bases from J, the junction kept 6 bases outside the gene matches. This CDR3 has 12 amino acids. The germline CDR1 and CDR2 sequences are SNHLY and FYNNEI. CDR3 sequence: CASRWDRGVQYF. Written as DNA, the CDR3 is TGTGCCAGCAGATGGGACAGGGGCGTGCAGTACTTC.

The chain has TRBV10-3 and TRBJ2-1; 9 nucleotides align to TRBD2. CDR3 size: 17 residues. J was trimmed by 8 bases and V by 3 bases; bases with no gene match: 14. CDR1 and CDR2 from the germline V gene are ENHRY and SYGVKD. The CDR3 here is CAISDPGVVAGAYEQFF. The CDR3, as DNA: TGTGCCATCAGTGACCCCGGGGTGGTAGCGGGAGCCTATGAGCAGTTCTTC.

The chain has TRBV5-1 and TRBJ2-1; 10 positions match TRBD1. Unmatched junction bases numbered 10, after V lost 5 bases and J lost 8 bases. Germline CDR1 reads SGHRS; CDR2 reads YFSETQ. The CDR3 is 15 amino acids. The DNA for the CDR3 is TGCGCCAGCAGTAACCCAGGGACAGGGGTGCATGAGCAGTTCTTC. Its protein is CASSNPGTGVHEQFF.

V and J are TRBV7-8 and TRBJ2-7, with D possibly TRBD2 on 5 matching bases. The CDR3 contains 15 residues. Germline-derived CDR1 and CDR2 are SGHVS and FQNEAQ. V gave up 3 bases and J gave up 4 bases, with 16 bases separating them. This CDR3 reads CASSFASGGPYEQYF. The CDR3 region has the DNA TGTGCCAGCAGCTTTGCCAGCGGAGGCCCTTACGAGCAGTACTTC.

This rearrangement joins TRBV19 to TRBJ2-1, with TRBD2 matching 7 bases. The ends lost 3 bases at V and 7 bases at J; junction bases unmatched: 6. The CDR3 length is 14 residues. The germline V gene has CDR1 LNHDA and CDR2 SQIVND (reference sequence). The CDR3 sequence is CASSIAGGGNEQFF. DNA for the CDR3: TGTGCCAGTAGTATCGCCGGGGGAGGGAATGAGCAGTTCTTC.

The chain links TRBV4-1 to TRBJ2-6; D might be TRBD1 (5 bases). The CDR3 consists of 18 residues. Germline CDR1 and CDR2: MGHRA and YSYEKL. The V end was cut by 0 bases, the J end by 0 bases, with 12 bases between. The CDR3 coding sequence is TGCGCCAGCAGCCAAGAAGGGGTATCTAGCTCTGGGGCCAACGTCCTGACTTTC. It codes for CASSQEGVSSSGANVLTF.

The CDR3 spells CASSPGLAGGQETQYF. DNA for the CDR3: TGTGCCAGCAGCCCCGGACTAGCGGGGGGGCAGGAGACCCAGTACTTC. J is TRBJ2-5 and V is TRBV11-3, with 15 bases identical to TRBD2. The CDR3 loop spans 16 amino acids. V was pared by 5 bases and J by 5 bases, with 6 bases of the junction left unmatched. Germline V CDR1 and CDR2: SGHNT, YENEEA.

The CDR3 DNA reads as TGTGCCAGCAGTTCCTACTCCTACGAGCAGTACTTC. Translating gives CASSSYSYEQYF. V gene TRBV27 combines with J gene TRBJ2-7; D is unresolved. Per germline, CDR1 MNHEY and CDR2 SMNVEV (reference sequence). Trimming left V 4 bases short and J 0 bases short, with 4 bases between. This CDR3 is 12 amino acids long.

The genes are TRBV11-1 and TRBJ2-2; TRBD2 might be the D (6 bases). CDR1 is SGHAT and CDR2 is FQDESV in the germline V gene (reference sequence). The CDR3 runs to 14 residues. V lost 1 base to trimming and J lost 7 bases, with 10 bases between them. CDR3 sequence (DNA): TGTGCCAGCAGCTTAGAACGGGACTTCGGGGAGCTGTTTTTT. It translates to CASSLERDFGELFF.

The gene calls are TRBV4-2 and TRBJ2-4; D call uncertain. Deletions cut 1 base from V and 5 bases from J, with 9 bases between. This CDR3 has 14 residues. Germline CDR1 is LGHNA and CDR2 is YNFKEQ. CDR3 in amino acids: CASSQAATENIQYF. CDR3 DNA: TGTGCCAGCAGCCAAGCCGCCACAGAAAACATTCAGTACTTC.

The V call is TRBV19, the J call TRBJ1-1; tentatively, D is TRBD1 (6 bases). The CDR3 totals 13 residues. The ends were cut back, 8 bases at V and 2 bases at J, with 12 bases in the middle. Germline V gene sequence: CDR1 LNHDA, CDR2 SQIVND (reference sequence). The CDR3 DNA follows: TGTGCCAGTCTCGGACAGAAAAACACTGAAGCTTTCTTT. Amino acids: CASLGQKNTEAFF. Complete variable domain (other parts from reference TRBV19 and TRBJ1-1): DGGITQSPKYLFRKEGQNVTLSCEQNLNHDAMYWYRQDPGQGLRLIYYSQIVNDFQKGDIAEGYSVSREKKESFPLTVTSAQKNPTAFYLCASLGQKNTEAFFGQGTRLTVV.

In its sample, this clone was seen a few times. V gene TRBV5-1 combines with J gene TRBJ2-7; the match to TRBD2 covers 7 bases. The germline CDR1 and CDR2 sequences are SGHRS and YFSETQ. The J segment lost 7 bases and the V segment lost 3 bases, leaving 4 bases of the junction unmatched. The CDR3 has 12 residues. CDR3 coding DNA: TGCGCCAGCAGCTGGGACGGGAGGGAGCAGTACTTC. This sequence encodes CASSWDGREQYF.

The chain uses TRBV9 and TRBJ2-1; 12 bases are shared with TRBD2. Germline lookup yields CDR1 SGDLS and CDR2 YYNGEE. V lost 4 bases and J lost 15; bases outside the gene matches: 17. The CDR3 runs 16 residues. In DNA form, the CDR3 reads TGTGCCAGCAGCCCCCAAGGACTAGCGGGGTCCCATCCCGGGTTCTTC. Translation gives CASSPQGLAGSHPGFF.

The CDR3 loop reads CASSFVGGQHSSYEQYF. DNA of the CDR3: TGTGCCAGCAGCTTCGTGGGGGGACAGCATTCCTCCTACGAGCAGTACTTC. J is TRBJ2-5 and V is TRBV7-9; perhaps TRBD1 as D (7 bases). The better agreement between TRBJ2-7 and the DNA end casts doubt on the J call. The CDR3 loop spans 17 amino acids. Germline CDR1 is SEHNR and CDR2 is FQNEAQ (reference sequence).

The chain has TRBV19 and TRBJ2-2, with D perhaps matching TRBD1 (6 bases). CDR1 is LNHDA and CDR2 is SQIVND in the germline V gene (reference sequence). CDR3 size: 15 residues. The V gene lost 4 bases and the J gene lost 6 bases, with 15 bases spanning the gap. CDR3 nucleotides: TGTGCCAGTAGTAGGCAGGGGCGGTTATCCGGGGAGCTGTTTTTT. It translates to CASSRQGRLSGELFF.

The CDR3 loop reads CASSLEGQEKLFF. The DNA for the CDR3 is TGCGCCAGCAGCTTGGAGGGGCAGGAAAAACTGTTTTTT. The genes are TRBV5-1 and TRBJ1-4; D may be TRBD1 (5 bases). The CDR3 has 13 residues. V was cut by 0 bases and J by 8 bases, with 8 bases left in between. Looked up from germline, CDR1 is SGHRS and CDR2 is YFSETQ.

The gene calls are TRBV23-1 and TRBJ2-7; TRBD1 is a possible D gene (6 bases). TRBV23-1 is filed as an ORF, its function uncertain. The ends were cut back, 4 bases at V and 0 bases at J, with 16 bases in the middle. The CDR3 is made up of 16 amino acids. The CDR3 nucleotides read TGCGCCAGCAGTCCAACCTCAGGGGAAATCTCCTACGAGCAGTACTTC. This gives the protein CASSPTSGEISYEQYF.

CDR3 sequence reads: CASSIQPAYNEQFF. In DNA, the CDR3 is TGTGCCAGCTCCATCCAACCGGCCTACAATGAGCAGTTCTTC. The chain carries TRBV28 and TRBJ2-1; D uncertain. The V and J ends lost 8 bases and 2 bases respectively, with 13 bases between them. CDR3 length: 14 amino acids. Germline V CDR1 and CDR2: MDHEN, SYDVKM.

This rearrangement joins TRBV25-1 to TRBJ2-3, with TRBD2 matching over 8 bases. The germline CDR1 and CDR2 sequences are MGHDK and SYGVNS. The CDR3 is made up of 17 amino acids. V lost 3 bases and J lost 2; bases outside the gene matches: 10. CDR3 protein: CASSDRTGRGVTDTQYF. The CDR3 region has the DNA TGTGCCAGCAGTGACAGGACCGGGCGGGGGGTCACAGATACGCAGTATTTT.

The genes are TRBV28 and TRBJ1-4, with D tentatively TRBD1 (6 bases). The CDR3 runs to 12 residues. Trimming stripped 5 bases from V and 8 bases from J, with 9 bases between. Germline CDR1 and CDR2: MDHEN and SYDVKM. The CDR3 DNA reads as TGTGCCAGCAGTACCGGGACAGAAAAACTGTTTTTT. Translated, it gives CASSTGTEKLFF.

The chain uses TRBV27 and TRBJ1-2; 7 nucleotides align to TRBD1. Germline V gives CDR1 MNHEY, CDR2 SMNVEV (reference sequence). The CDR3 consists of 15 residues. The ends lost 4 bases at V and 2 bases at J; junction bases unmatched: 7. The DNA for the CDR3 is TGTGCCAGCAGTTCCTCCCCACAGGGGAACTATGGCTACACCTTC. Protein sequence: CASSSSPQGNYGYTF.

This chain uses TRBV9 with TRBJ1-5, with D possibly being TRBD1 (6 bases). V dropped 3 bases and J dropped 0 bases, with 10 bases sitting between them. CDR3 length equals 15 residues. The germline V gene encodes CDR1 SGDLS and CDR2 YYNGEE. This CDR3 reads CASSAQTGSNQPQHF. The CDR3 nucleotides read TGTGCCAGCAGCGCCCAGACAGGTAGCAATCAGCCCCAGCATTTT.

The chain links TRBV2 to TRBJ2-5, with 9 nucleotides matching TRBD1. Trimming took 4 bases from V and 5 from J; bases not matched to a gene: 14. The CDR3 spans 17 residues. In germline, CDR1 is SNHLY, CDR2 FYNNEI. The CDR3 loop is CASSVQGAAIVGETQYF. The CDR3 region has the DNA TGTGCCAGCAGTGTACAGGGGGCCGCCATTGTCGGGGAGACCCAGTACTTC.

This chain uses TRBV27 with TRBJ1-2, with D possibly being TRBD1 (5 bases). The germline V gene has CDR1 MNHEY and CDR2 SMNVEV (reference sequence). The CDR3 totals 15 residues. Between the trimmed V and J ends, which lost 3 bases and 5 bases, there was a span of 16 bases. In DNA form, the CDR3 reads TGTGCCAGCAGTTTGAGAGAACCAGGGCTGTATGGCTACACCTTC. Encoded protein: CASSLREPGLYGYTF.